The 9 T cell receptor beta chains listed next were all sequenced from one sample in a study of STAT5B mutations in CD4+ large granular lymphocyte leukemia. The protocol was immunoSEQ multiplex PCR, while the TCRdb copy is restricted to in-frame clones and leaves out a portion. Among tens of thousands of clones, about 88% were seen once, and the ten largest hold approximately 0.3%. The source material was CD4+ T cells from blood buffy coats. These receptors all come from a human donor in good health.

This sequence joins TRBV7-2 and TRBJ1-1; 8 positions agree with TRBD1. The CDR3 consists of 12 residues. The V gene's germline CDR1 is SGHTA and CDR2 FQGNSA. J gave up 11 bases and V 5 bases, and 7 bases lay outside the gene matches. CDR3 amino acids: CASSIQGGEAFF. The CDR3 DNA reads TGTGCCAGCAGCATACAGGGGGGGGAGGCTTTCTTT.

This chain links TRBV9 with TRBJ1-3, with D possibly being TRBD1 (5 bases). The germline V gene has CDR1 SGDLS and CDR2 YYNGEE. V was pared by 1 base and J by 2 bases, with 13 bases between. This CDR3 comprises 16 residues. CDR3 sequence (DNA): TGTGCCAGCAGCGTAAGGGGCGACCAAGCTGGAAACACCATATATTTT. It yields the protein CASSVRGDQAGNTIYF.

J is TRBJ2-7 and V is TRBV28; D gene ambiguous. Trimming left V 1 base short and J 2 bases short, with 12 bases between. The CDR3 length is 15 residues. Germline V lookup: CDR1 MDHEN, CDR2 SYDVKM. DNA of the CDR3: TGTGCCAGCAGTTTATCCCGGGTGGGGACCTACGAGCAGTACTTC. This encodes CASSLSRVGTYEQYF.

The CDR3 DNA sequence: TGTGCCACCAGCAGAGAAGGAACTAGGGGGGGGGTTACGCAGTATTTT. Amino acid sequence: CATSREGTRGGVTQYF. The V and J genes are TRBV15 and TRBJ2-3, with D perhaps TRBD2 (7 bases). Germline assignment: CDR1 LNHNV and CDR2 YYDKDF (reference sequence). The CDR3 has 16 amino acids. V was shortened by 0 bases and J by 8 bases, with 18 bases between the two germline ends.

The V gene is TRBV19, the J gene TRBJ2-1; D possibly corresponds to TRBD2 (7 bases). Between the trimmed V and J ends, which lost 5 bases and 8 bases, there was a span of 13 bases. CDR1 LNHDA and CDR2 SQIVND come from the germline V gene (reference sequence). This CDR3 comprises 13 residues. DNA for the CDR3: TGTGCCAGTAGTCCCATGGGGGGGCATGAGCAGTTCTTC. This sequence encodes CASSPMGGHEQFF.

The chain employs TRBV5-4 and TRBJ2-2; D remains ambiguous. Germline V gives CDR1 SGHNT, CDR2 YYREEE (reference sequence). The CDR3 sequence is 14 residues long. V was pared by 4 bases and J by 5 bases, with 12 bases between. The CDR3: CASSPTLGTGELFF. The DNA for the CDR3 is TGTGCCAGCAGCCCAACGTTGGGGACCGGGGAGCTGTTTTTT.

The chain has TRBV7-9 and TRBJ1-1; 9 bases agree with TRBD1. The length of the CDR3 is 15 residues. J was trimmed by 4 bases and V by 5 bases; bases with no gene match: 8. The germline V gene has CDR1 SEHNR and CDR2 FQNEAQ (reference sequence). The CDR3 protein is CASSPRDREGTEAFF. CDR3 DNA sequence: TGTGCCAGCAGCCCCCGGGACAGGGAGGGCACTGAAGCTTTCTTT.

The chain joins TRBV19 to TRBJ1-1; D not resolved. Germline assignment: CDR1 LNHDA and CDR2 SQIVND (reference sequence). Between the trimmed V and J ends, which lost 7 bases and 6 bases, there was a span of 12 bases. CDR3 size: 12 residues. This CDR3 is CASTLGEAEAFF. CDR3 DNA: TGTGCCAGTACCCTTGGTGAGGCTGAAGCTTTCTTT. Together with reference TRBV19 and TRBJ1-1, the CDR3 gives the full variable domain: DGGITQSPKYLFRKEGQNVTLSCEQNLNHDAMYWYRQDPGQGLRLIYYSQIVNDFQKGDIAEGYSVSREKKESFPLTVTSAQKNPTAFYLCASTLGEAEAFFGQGTRLTVV.

This clone was seen just once. The rearrangement joins TRBV4-2 to TRBJ2-3; tentative D call: TRBD2 (6 bases). This CDR3 contains 17 residues. V lost 3 bases and J lost 3, with 19 bases in between. Germline values: CDR1 LGHNA, CDR2 YNFKEQ. DNA for the CDR3: TGTGCCAGCAGCCAGGATAGGACCGGGAGTACTACAGATACGCAGTATTTT. Residues: CASSQDRTGSTTDTQYF.